Included here is one T cell receptor (beta chain) sequence, with context. The sample is drawn from a study of T cells in Graves' hyperthyroidism and ophthalmopathy. V lost 4 bases to trimming and J lost 7 bases, with 11 bases between them. Germline assignment: CDR1 LGHNT and CDR2 FRNRAP. The CDR3 loop spans 13 amino acids. Amplified regions were TCR beta CDR3 sequences from RNA transcripts. The HTBI primer set served for first-round RT-PCR of the TCR CDR3. TCRdb passed the multiplex PCR reads through MiXCR, listing each CDR3 protein once. The data contain around 520,000 distinct CDR3 sequences, 11% to 15% of them singletons. It was considered stable Graves' hyperthyroidism when ophthalmopathy did not progress within 18 months. Hyperthyroidism was newly diagnosed in patients aged 18 to 65 (duration under 2 months).

V gene TRBV12-5 combines with J gene TRBJ1-5; D call uncertain. The TCR originated in a woman between 40 and 55 years old with Graves' hyperthyroidism. The sequenced sample was blood. CDR3 protein: CASGSGLQQPQHF. As DNA, the CDR3 is TGTGCTAGTGGTTCCGGGTTACAACAGCCCCAGCATTTT.